Shown below are 21 T cell receptor beta chains from a single sample sequenced in a study of T cell clones after liver transplantation. Only in-frame clones appear in the TCRdb table, and some are missing; sequencing was by immunoSEQ multiplex PCR. The table has 72,000 or so clones, roughly 85% seen once; the top ten hold about 2.8%. This specimen consisted of CD4+ T cells from blood, obtained at the 22-month timepoint. The source is a human patient who received a liver transplant. The T cells may partly be graft donor cells.

V usage is TRBV9 and J usage is TRBJ2-3, with unresolved D. This CDR3 region has 11 residues. Germline V lookup: CDR1 SGDLS, CDR2 YYNGEE. V lost 0 bases to trimming and J lost 8 bases, with 4 bases between them. The CDR3 DNA sequence: TGTGCCAGCAGCGTAGGGAGTACGCAGTATTTT. Protein sequence: CASSVGSTQYF. Combining the CDR3 with reference TRBV9 and TRBJ2-3 gives the whole variable domain DSGVTQTPKHLITATGQRVTLRCSPRSGDLSVYWYQQSLDQGLQFLIQYYNGEERAKGNILERFSAQQFPDLHSELNLSSLELGDSALYFCASSVGSTQYFGPGTRLTVL.

This clone was detected only once. The chain recombines TRBV7-3 with TRBJ2-3; D ambiguous. Germline CDR1 SGHTA, CDR2 FQGTGA. There are 15 residues in the CDR3. V gave up 5 bases and J gave up 0 bases, with 12 bases separating them. In nucleotides, the CDR3 is TGTGCCAGCAGCCTCCGGTTAGGGAGCACAGATACGCAGTATTTT. Translation gives CASSLRLGSTDTQYF.

This clone was seen once. The V and J genes are TRBV28 and TRBJ2-6; possibly TRBD2 for D (6 bases). V lost 4 bases and J 2 bases, leaving 15 bases between the germline ends. CDR1 is MDHEN, CDR2 SYDVKM, per germline. The CDR3 is 17 residues long. In DNA form, the CDR3 reads TGTGCCAGCAGTTCTGCGGGGTCTGGGGCTGGGGCCAACGTCCTGACTTTC. Amino acids: CASSSAGSGAGANVLTF.

V is TRBV7-9 and J is TRBJ2-7; unclear D gene. Germline V CDR1 and CDR2: SEHNR, FQNEAQ (reference sequence). V lost 4 bases and J 8 bases, leaving 9 bases between the germline ends. This CDR3 has 11 amino acids. Here the CDR3 DNA reads TGTGCCAGCAGCTATGGGGAAAAGCAGTACTTC. Amino acid sequence: CASSYGEKQYF.

This chain uses TRBV7-6 with TRBJ2-1, with D perhaps assigned TRBD1 or TRBD2 (6 bases each). The CDR3 contains 15 residues. Germline V gene data show CDR1 as SGHVS and CDR2 as FNYEAQ. V was clipped by 0 bases and J by 7 bases, with 13 bases between them. CDR3: CASSLAGGSGNEQFF. The DNA for the CDR3 is TGTGCCAGCAGCTTAGCCGGGGGCTCGGGGAATGAGCAGTTCTTC.

This clone was observed a few times. Its ends do not fully match the called genes, so a read error is possible. The chain has TRBV5-1 and TRBJ1-1, with 8 bases that match TRBD1. CDR1 SGHRS and CDR2 YFSETQ come from the germline V gene. CDR3 size: 14 residues. The CDR3 DNA reads TGCGCCAGCAGTTTGGGGAGGGACAGGCCCGAAGCTTTCTTT. This sequence encodes CASSLGRDRPEAFF.

The rearrangement uses TRBV5-5 and TRBJ2-3; TRBD2 matches 11 bases. The ends lost 4 bases at V and 6 bases at J; junction bases unmatched: 10. Germline-derived CDR1 and CDR2 are SGHKS and YYEKEE (reference sequence). This CDR3 has 16 residues. The CDR3 sequence: CASSPPSGGPEDTQYF. In nucleotides, the CDR3 is TGTGCCAGCAGCCCTCCTAGCGGGGGGCCCGAGGATACGCAGTATTTT. Drawing the rest from reference TRBV5-5 and TRBJ2-3, the complete variable domain is DAGVTQSPTHLIKTRGQQVTLRCSPISGHKSVSWYQQVLGQGPQFIFQYYEKEERGRGNFPDRFSARQFPNYSSELNVNALLLGDSALYLCASSPPSGGPEDTQYFGPGTRLTVL.

J is TRBJ1-2 and V is TRBV5-5; D may be TRBD1 (6 bases). The germline gives CDR1 SGHKS, CDR2 YYEKEE (reference sequence). Trimming took 0 bases from V and 5 from J, leaving 8 bases between them. This CDR3 contains 13 residues. As DNA, the CDR3 is TGTGCCAGCAGCTTGGACAGGGCGTATGGCTACACCTTC. It codes for CASSLDRAYGYTF.

The chain combines TRBV7-9 with TRBJ2-5; tentative D call: TRBD2 (5 bases). Per germline, CDR1 SEHNR and CDR2 FQNEAQ (reference sequence). Deletions cut 5 bases from V and 5 bases from J, with 9 bases between. This CDR3 comprises 12 residues. The CDR3 DNA sequence: TGTGCCAGCAGCATCCGCGGGGAGACCCAGTACTTC. Translated: CASSIRGETQYF. Together with reference TRBV7-9 and TRBJ2-5, the CDR3 gives the full variable domain: DTGVSQNPRHKITKRGQNVTFRCDPISEHNRLYWYRQTLGQGPEFLTYFQNEAQLEKSRLLSDRFSAERPKGSFSTLEIQRTEQGDSAMYLCASSIRGETQYFGPGTRLLVL.

The gene calls are TRBV7-2 and TRBJ1-2; 7 bases are shared with TRBD1. The CDR3 loop spans 14 amino acids. Losses at the gene ends were 2 bases for V and 2 bases for J; bases not matched to a gene: 2. The germline V gene encodes CDR1 SGHTA and CDR2 FQGNSA. CDR3 nucleotides: TGTGCCAGCAGCTTACGGGACAGAAACTATGGCTACACCTTC. This encodes CASSLRDRNYGYTF.

The V and J genes are TRBV6-5 and TRBJ2-1, with D perhaps matching TRBD1 or TRBD2 (7 bases each). CDR1 and CDR2 (germline): MNHEY, SVGAGI. Trimming removed 10 bases from V and 5 bases from J, with 21 bases in between. This CDR3 contains 15 residues. Written as DNA, the CDR3 is TGTGCCACCCGAGGGGGGCAGGGGGGGGACAATGAGCAGTTCTTC. As protein: CATRGGQGGDNEQFF.

The chain uses TRBV5-4 and TRBJ2-5, with a possible D match to TRBD1 (5 bases). The CDR3 is 15 amino acids. The V end was cut by 1 base, the J end by 0 bases, with 10 bases between. Germline loops: CDR1 SGHNT, CDR2 YYREEE (reference sequence). The CDR3: CASSLMGLYQETQYF. The CDR3 DNA sequence: TGTGCCAGCAGCTTGATGGGGCTATACCAAGAGACCCAGTACTTC.

The V call is TRBV27, the J call TRBJ1-1, with D possibly matching TRBD1 (5 bases). From germline, CDR1 is MNHEY and CDR2 SMNVEV (reference sequence). This CDR3 contains 16 residues. V dropped 0 bases and J dropped 7 bases, with 18 bases sitting between them. The CDR3 region has the DNA TGTGCCAGCAGTTTATCCCCCTCCAATCAGGGTGGTGAAGCTTTCTTT. As protein: CASSLSPSNQGGEAFF.

The genes are TRBV11-3 and TRBJ1-1; D not certain. Trimming shortened V by 6 bases and J by 2 bases, and 10 bases separated the two germline ends. This CDR3 has 13 amino acids. In germline, CDR1 is SGHNT, CDR2 YENEEA. CDR3 in amino acids: CASRKAPNTEAFF. The DNA of the CDR3 is TGTGCCAGCAGAAAGGCCCCAAACACTGAAGCTTTCTTT.

This sequence joins TRBV2 and TRBJ1-2, with 8 bases matching TRBD1. Germline V lookup: CDR1 SNHLY, CDR2 FYNNEI. CDR3 length: 14 residues. Losses at the gene ends were 7 bases for V and 0 bases for J; bases not matched to a gene: 4. The CDR3 DNA reads as TGTGCCAGCACTGGACAGGGAGCTAACTATGGCTACACCTTC. As protein: CASTGQGANYGYTF.

V and J are TRBV11-2 and TRBJ2-3, with a possible D match to TRBD2 (6 bases). The CDR3 runs 15 residues. Per germline, CDR1 SGHAT and CDR2 FQNNGV. Trimming left V 5 bases short and J 2 bases short, with 14 bases between. This chain's CDR3 is CASSNRLGATDTQYF. CDR3 DNA sequence: TGTGCCAGCAGCAATAGACTAGGTGCCACAGATACGCAGTATTTT.

This chain links TRBV10-1 with TRBJ2-1, with D possibly being TRBD2 (5 bases). CDR1 is WNHNN, CDR2 SYGVQD, per germline (reference sequence). V lost 8 bases, J lost 9 bases, and 14 bases lay in between. The CDR3 consists of 12 residues. The CDR3 loop is CASLFQLGEQFF. CDR3 nucleotides: TGCGCCAGCCTATTCCAACTAGGTGAGCAGTTCTTC.

The gene calls are TRBV19 and TRBJ1-2; 8 bases are shared with TRBD1. Germline V gene data show CDR1 as LNHDA and CDR2 as SQIVND (reference sequence). With V trimmed by 4 bases and J by 2 bases, 6 bases remained unmatched. This CDR3 contains 15 residues. The CDR3 nucleotides are TGTGCCAGTAGTACCGGACAGGGCCAGAACTATGGCTACACCTTC. It codes for CASSTGQGQNYGYTF. Using reference TRBV19 and TRBJ1-2 for the parts outside the CDR3, the full variable domain is DGGITQSPKYLFRKEGQNVTLSCEQNLNHDAMYWYRQDPGQGLRLIYYSQIVNDFQKGDIAEGYSVSREKKESFPLTVTSAQKNPTAFYLCASSTGQGQNYGYTFGSGTRLTVV.

The chain carries TRBV27 and TRBJ2-6, with D possibly matching TRBD1 (5 bases). Germline V gives CDR1 MNHEY, CDR2 SMNVEV (reference sequence). Trimming removed 3 bases at V and 0 bases at J, with 12 bases between. The CDR3 has 17 amino acids. The CDR3 reads CASSFQGAFSGANVLTF. The CDR3 bases are TGTGCCAGCAGTTTCCAGGGCGCCTTCTCTGGGGCCAACGTCCTGACTTTC.

The chain joins TRBV15 to TRBJ2-2; no reliable D call. Germline V gene lookup returns CDR1 LNHNV and CDR2 YYDKDF (reference sequence). The V end lost 3 bases, the J end lost 7 bases, and 6 bases lay between the germline ends. The CDR3 is 12 amino acids. CDR3 in amino acids: CATSSFSGELFF. CDR3 nucleotides: TGTGCCACCAGCAGTTTCAGCGGGGAGCTGTTTTTT.

The rearrangement uses TRBV5-4 and TRBJ1-2, with 7 positions matching TRBD1. The CDR3 contains 15 residues. The germline CDR1 and CDR2 sequences are SGHNT and YYREEE (reference sequence). V lost 4 bases and J lost 7; bases outside the gene matches: 13. The CDR3 here is CASSNDRASFGGYTF. The CDR3 DNA reads as TGTGCCAGCAGCAACGACAGGGCTAGTTTTGGTGGCTACACCTTC.